This T cell receptor beta chain emerged from a study of human T cells and chemical hapten exposure. TCRdb called the RACE reads again in MiXCR, with one record for every CDR3 protein. The sample has about 69,000 distinct CDR3 sequences, 10% seen once. As to time point: patch test 2, 6 weeks after DPC sensitization. Treatment indicated: therapeutic diphenylcyclopropenone sensitization with weekly scalp DPC. A few counts support this clonotype. Per germline, CDR1 SQVTM and CDR2 ANQGSEA. The V segment lost 1 base and the J segment 7 bases; nucleotides outside the gene matches: 7. The CDR3 has 16 residues.

Sequenced here: whole blood, sampled in connection with sensitization to the hapten diphenylcyclopropenone (DPC). The gene calls are TRBV29-1 and TRBJ2-1; TRBD2 agrees at 13 bases. The TCR comes from a woman aged 45-65 years with alopecia areata. Some clones in this sample may be carry-over from other donors' samples. Written as DNA, the CDR3 is TGCAGCGTTGAAGTTTTGGGGACTAGCGGGACTAATGAGCAGTTCTTC. Amino acid sequence: CSVEVLGTSGTNEQFF.